The present T cell receptor beta chain was sequenced within a study of Ad26.COV2.S vaccination and SARS-CoV-2 variants. The germline gives CDR1 LNHDA, CDR2 SQIVND (reference sequence). This CDR3 is built from 13 residues. V was pared by 3 bases and J by 4 bases, with 9 bases between. Assay used: immunoSEQ multiplex PCR; TCRdb lists only in-frame clones, some missing. The table includes approximately 350,000 clones, roughly 87% detected once. The treatment denotes: 19 received Ad26.COV2.S at low or high dose, single or two shots; roughly five received placebo; per-sample allocation not given. Collection of the samples took place on day 63 after the first injection of vaccine or placebo. A word on this clone: Other nucleotide sequences from this sample produce the same CDR3.

The rearrangement uses TRBV19 and TRBJ2-5, with unresolved D. The specimen was peripheral blood, collected in a trial of Ad26.COV2.S vaccine versus placebo. The TCR originated in a person between 18 and 59 years old who received the Ad26.COV2.S COVID-19 vaccine or a placebo. The CDR3 nucleotides are TGTGCCAGTAGTATTGGGGTGCGAGAGACCCAGTACTTC. Protein product: CASSIGVRETQYF.